Presented here are 2 T cell receptor beta chains from one specimen sequenced in a study of T cell responses to AZD1222 COVID-19 vaccine. Assay: immunoSEQ multiplex PCR; the TCRdb copy retains only in-frame clones and omits some. This repertoire shows some 150,000 clones, approximately 89% found once; its top ten account for roughly 1.7%. The source was peripheral blood, collected 28 days after the second AZD1222 dose. These receptors all stem from an adult who received the AZD1222 COVID-19 vaccine.

This clone was found once. CDR3 nucleotide sequence: TGCGCCAGCAGCTTGGACGACAGGGCGAGCTCTGGAAACACCATATATTTT. Residues: CASSLDDRASSGNTIYF. The chain joins TRBV5-1 to TRBJ1-3; 7 bases are shared with TRBD1. CDR1 and CDR2 from the germline V gene are SGHRS and YFSETQ. The V and J ends lost 0 bases and 0 bases, in that order; junction bases with no gene match: 6. CDR3 length: 17 residues.

The chain couples TRBV18 to TRBJ1-1; no firm D call. Per germline, CDR1 KGHSH and CDR2 LQKENI. The ends were cut back, 0 bases at V and 3 bases at J, with 8 bases in the middle. This CDR3 spans 14 amino acids. The CDR3 is CASSPPSVDTEAFF. Written as DNA, the CDR3 is TGTGCCAGCTCACCACCGAGTGTGGACACTGAAGCTTTCTTT.